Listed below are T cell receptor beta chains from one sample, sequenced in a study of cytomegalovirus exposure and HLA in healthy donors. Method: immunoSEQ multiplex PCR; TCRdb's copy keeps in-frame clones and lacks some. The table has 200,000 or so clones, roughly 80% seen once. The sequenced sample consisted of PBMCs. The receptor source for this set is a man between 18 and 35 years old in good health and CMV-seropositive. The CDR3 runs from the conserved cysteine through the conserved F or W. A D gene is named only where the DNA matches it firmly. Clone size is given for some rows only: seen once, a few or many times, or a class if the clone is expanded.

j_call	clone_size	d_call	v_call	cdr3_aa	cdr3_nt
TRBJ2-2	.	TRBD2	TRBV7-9	CASNHIAGKNTGELFF	TGTGCCAGCAACCATATAGCGGGAAAGAACACCGGGGAGCTGTTTTTT
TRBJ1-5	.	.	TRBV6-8	CASSQNATYNQPQHF	TGTGCCAGCAGCCAAAACGCTACCTACAATCAGCCCCAGCATTTT
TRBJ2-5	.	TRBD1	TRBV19	CASSSTGAKGETQYF	TGTGCCAGTAGTAGCACAGGGGCGAAAGGAGAGACCCAGTACTTC
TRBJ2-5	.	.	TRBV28	CASRRGAAEGWGETQYF	TGTGCCAGCAGACGGGGGGCGGCGGAGGGCTGGGGAGAGACCCAGTACTTC
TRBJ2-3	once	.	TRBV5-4	CASSLVFRGRDTQYF	TGTGCCAGCAGCTTGGTATTCAGAGGGCGAGATACGCAGTATTTT
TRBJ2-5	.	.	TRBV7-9	CASRTLMEAQYF	TGTGCCAGCCGGACGCTGATGGAGGCCCAGTACTTC
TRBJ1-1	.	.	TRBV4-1	CASSHPSGGSTEAFF	TGCGCCAGCAGCCACCCCTCCGGGGGGTCCACTGAAGCTTTCTTT
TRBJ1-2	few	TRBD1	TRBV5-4	CASSLVGQGWITF	TGTGCCAGCAGCTTGGTAGGACAGGGGTGGATCACCTTC
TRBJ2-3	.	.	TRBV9	CASSPNTDTQYF	TGTGCCAGCAGCCCAAACACAGATACGCAGTATTTT
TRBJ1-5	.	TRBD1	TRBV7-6	CASSPGTGSNQPQHF	TGTGCCAGCAGCCCTGGGACAGGGAGCAATCAGCCCCAGCATTTT
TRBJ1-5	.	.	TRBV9	CASSVGRDLGQPQHF	TGTGCCAGCAGCGTCGGTAGAGACTTGGGTCAGCCCCAGCATTTT
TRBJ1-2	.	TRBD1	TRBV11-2	CASSNRDRGGLYTF	TGTGCCAGCAGCAACCGGGACAGGGGAGGTCTGTACACCTTC
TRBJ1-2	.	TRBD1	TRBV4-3	CASSQDRTGIYGYTF	TGCGCCAGCAGCCAAGATCGGACAGGGATCTATGGCTACACCTTC
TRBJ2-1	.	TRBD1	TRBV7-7	CASSQGQNNEQFF	TGTGCCAGCAGCCAGGGACAGAACAATGAGCAGTTCTTC
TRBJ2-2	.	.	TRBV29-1	CSATEGPTGELFF	TGCAGCGCCACGGAGGGCCCCACCGGGGAGCTGTTTTTT
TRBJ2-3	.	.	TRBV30	CAWTGRGRTDTQYF	TGTGCCTGGACCGGGAGGGGGCGCACAGATACGCAGTATTTT
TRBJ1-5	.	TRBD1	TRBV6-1	CASSGTGLQPQHF	TGTGCCAGCAGTGGGACAGGGCTTCAGCCCCAGCATTTT
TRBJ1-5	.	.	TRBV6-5	CASRPGSNQPQHF	TGTGCCAGCAGGCCCGGGTCCAATCAGCCCCAGCATTTT
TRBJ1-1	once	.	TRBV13	CASRRLGGNTEAFF	TGTGCCAGCAGGCGCCTGGGGGGGAACACTGAAGCTTTCTTT
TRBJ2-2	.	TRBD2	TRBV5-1	CASSLSGLGRTGELFF	TGCGCCAGCAGCTTGTCGGGACTAGGGCGCACCGGGGAGCTGTTTTTT
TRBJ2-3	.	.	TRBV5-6	CASTSRGGTDTQYF	TGTGCCAGCACCTCTAGGGGCGGCACAGATACGCAGTATTTT
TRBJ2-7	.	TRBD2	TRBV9	CASSLGLANPGVGYEQYF	TGTGCCAGCAGCCTGGGACTAGCCAACCCGGGGGTGGGATACGAGCAGTACTTC
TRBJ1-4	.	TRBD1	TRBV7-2	CASSRDRANEKLFF	TGTGCCAGCAGCCGAGACAGGGCTAATGAAAAACTGTTTTTT
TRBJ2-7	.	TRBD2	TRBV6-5	CASSYSSGTSGYEQYF	TGTGCCAGCAGTTACTCCTCCGGGACTAGCGGGTACGAGCAGTACTTC
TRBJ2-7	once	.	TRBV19	CASSMDREAYEQYF	TGTGCCAGTAGTATGGATCGGGAAGCCTACGAGCAGTACTTC
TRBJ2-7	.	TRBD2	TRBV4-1	CASSLLAGGPDEQYF	TGCGCCAGCAGCTTACTAGCGGGAGGGCCTGACGAGCAGTACTTC
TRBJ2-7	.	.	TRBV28	CASTPQVFQVHEQYF	TGTGCCAGCACCCCTCAAGTATTCCAGGTTCACGAGCAGTACTTC
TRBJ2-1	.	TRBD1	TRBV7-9	CASSYGTGGRNEQFF	TGTGCCAGCAGCTATGGGACAGGGGGAAGGAATGAGCAGTTCTTC
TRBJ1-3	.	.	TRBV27	CASSFARLTDSGNTIYF	TGTGCCAGCAGTTTCGCCCGCCTGACAGACTCTGGAAACACCATATATTTT
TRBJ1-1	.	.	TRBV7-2	CASSLRAPWVTYTEAFF	TGTGCCAGCAGCTTGAGGGCCCCCTGGGTTACGTACACTGAAGCTTTCTTT
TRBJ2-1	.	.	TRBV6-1	CASSRVGDEQFF	TGTGCCAGCAGTCGGGTGGGTGATGAGCAGTTCTTC
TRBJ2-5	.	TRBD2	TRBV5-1	CASSLVLAGGPQSTQYF	TGCGCCAGCAGCTTGGTGCTAGCGGGAGGACCCCAGTCGACCCAGTACTTC
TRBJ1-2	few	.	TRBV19	CATTGQGLRGYTF	TGTGCCACCACCGGCCAGGGCTTGCGAGGCTACACCTTC
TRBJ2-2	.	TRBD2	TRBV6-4	CASSDSGGSSAGELFF	TGTGCCAGCAGTGATTCGGGCGGGAGTTCGGCCGGGGAGCTGTTTTTT
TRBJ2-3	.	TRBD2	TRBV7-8	CASSLGLAVTDTQYF	TGTGCCAGCAGCTTAGGACTAGCGGTCACAGATACGCAGTATTTT
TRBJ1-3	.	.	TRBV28	CASSLGLGNTIYF	TGTGCCAGCAGTTTGGGACTCGGAAACACCATATATTTT